This TCR beta chain is drawn from a study of CD8+ T cells in alopecia areata. Study-level points and caveats: Resident alphabeta T-cell populations of normal skin are likewise subject to sequencing in scalp samples.

As the sequencing template, cDNA was produced by extracting RNA and reverse transcribing it. Sequencing used immunoSEQ multiplex PCR; TCRdb keeps in-frame clones, though not all of them. The table lists 140,000 to 150,000 clones, more than 40% of them singletons. A few counts support this clone. No antigen is known for it. With 2 bases removed from V and 15 bases from J, the gap between germline ends came to 11 bases. Per germline, CDR1 SNHLY and CDR2 FYNNEI. The CDR3 loop spans 11 amino acids. This TCR derives from a human donor with alopecia areata. The chain recombines TRBV2 with TRBJ2-1; possible D gene TRBD2, 6 bases. Sequenced sample: CD4+ T cells sorted from blood. The CDR3 sequence: CASSEWVGGFF. The DNA for the CDR3 is TGTGCCAGCAGTGAATGGGTCGGGGGGTTCTTC.